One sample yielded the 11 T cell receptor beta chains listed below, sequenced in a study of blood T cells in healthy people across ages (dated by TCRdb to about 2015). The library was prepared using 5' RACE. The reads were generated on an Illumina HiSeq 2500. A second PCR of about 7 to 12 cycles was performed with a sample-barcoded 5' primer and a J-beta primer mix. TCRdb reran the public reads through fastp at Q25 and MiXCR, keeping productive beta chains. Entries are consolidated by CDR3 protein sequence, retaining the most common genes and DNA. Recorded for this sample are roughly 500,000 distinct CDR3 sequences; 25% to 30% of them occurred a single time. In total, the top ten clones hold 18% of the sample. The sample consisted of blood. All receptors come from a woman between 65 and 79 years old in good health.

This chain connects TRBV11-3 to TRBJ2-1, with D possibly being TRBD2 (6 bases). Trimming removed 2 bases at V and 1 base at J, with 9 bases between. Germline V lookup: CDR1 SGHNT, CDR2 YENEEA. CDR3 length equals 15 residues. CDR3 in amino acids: CASSLISGSYNEQFF. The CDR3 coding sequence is TGTGCCAGCAGCTTAATTAGCGGTTCCTACAATGAGCAGTTCTTC.

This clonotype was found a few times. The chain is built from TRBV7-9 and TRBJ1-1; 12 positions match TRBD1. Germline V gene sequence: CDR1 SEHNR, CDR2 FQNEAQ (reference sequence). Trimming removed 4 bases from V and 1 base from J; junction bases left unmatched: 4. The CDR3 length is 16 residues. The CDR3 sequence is CASSWPGQGANTEAFF. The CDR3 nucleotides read TGTGCCAGCAGCTGGCCGGGACAGGGGGCGAACACTGAAGCTTTCTTT.

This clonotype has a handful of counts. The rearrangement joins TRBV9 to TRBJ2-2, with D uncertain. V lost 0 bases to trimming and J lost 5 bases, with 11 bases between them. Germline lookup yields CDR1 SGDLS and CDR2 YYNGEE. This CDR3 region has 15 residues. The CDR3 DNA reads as TGTGCCAGCAGCGTAGAACCGGCTGGGACCGGGGAGCTGTTTTTT. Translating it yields CASSVEPAGTGELFF.

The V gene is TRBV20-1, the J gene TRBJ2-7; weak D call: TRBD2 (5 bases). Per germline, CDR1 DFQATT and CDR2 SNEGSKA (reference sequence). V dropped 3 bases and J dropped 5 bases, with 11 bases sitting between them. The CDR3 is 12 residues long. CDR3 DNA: TGCAGTGCTAGTCCACGGGGTAACGAGCAGTACTTC. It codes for CSASPRGNEQYF.

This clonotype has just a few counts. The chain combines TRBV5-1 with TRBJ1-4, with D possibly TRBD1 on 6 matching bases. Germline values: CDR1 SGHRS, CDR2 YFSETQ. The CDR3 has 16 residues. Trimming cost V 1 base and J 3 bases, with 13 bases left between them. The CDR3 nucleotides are TGCGCCAGCAGCTTGATAGGGGGGAGTGCTAATGAAAAACTGTTTTTT. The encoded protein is CASSLIGGSANEKLFF.

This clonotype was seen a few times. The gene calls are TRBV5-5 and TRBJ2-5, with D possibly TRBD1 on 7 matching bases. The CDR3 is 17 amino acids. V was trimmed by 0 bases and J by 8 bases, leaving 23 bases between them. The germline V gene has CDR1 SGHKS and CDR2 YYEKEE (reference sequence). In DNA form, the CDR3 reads TGTGCCAGCAGCTTGGCCGGGGCAGGGGGGTCTGTTGTTACCCAGTACTTC. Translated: CASSLAGAGGSVVTQYF.

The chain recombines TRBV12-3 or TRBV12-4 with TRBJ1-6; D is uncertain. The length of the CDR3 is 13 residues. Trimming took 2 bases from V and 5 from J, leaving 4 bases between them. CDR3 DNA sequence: TGTGCCAGCAGTTTATTCAATAATTCACCCCTCCACTTT. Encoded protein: CASSLFNNSPLHF.

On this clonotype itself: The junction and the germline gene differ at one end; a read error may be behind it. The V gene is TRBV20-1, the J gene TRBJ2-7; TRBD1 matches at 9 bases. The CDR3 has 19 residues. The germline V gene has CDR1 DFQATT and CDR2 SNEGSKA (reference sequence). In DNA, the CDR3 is TGCATTGCTAGAGGGGCCCGGGACAGGGAGTATCAAACACCTTACGAGCAGTACTTC. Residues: CIARGARDREYQTPYEQYF.

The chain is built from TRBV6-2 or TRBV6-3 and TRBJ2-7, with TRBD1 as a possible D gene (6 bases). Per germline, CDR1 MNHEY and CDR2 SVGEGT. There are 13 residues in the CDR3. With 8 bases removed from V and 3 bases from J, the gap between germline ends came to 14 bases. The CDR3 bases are TGTGCCAGCTGCCCAGGGGCTCTCTACGAGCAGTACTTC. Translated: CASCPGALYEQYF.

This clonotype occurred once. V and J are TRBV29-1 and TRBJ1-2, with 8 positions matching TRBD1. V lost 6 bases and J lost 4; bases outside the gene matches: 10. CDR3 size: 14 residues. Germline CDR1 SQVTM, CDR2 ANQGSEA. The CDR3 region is CSVERQGTGYGYTF. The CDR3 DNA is TGCAGCGTGGAAAGACAGGGGACGGGCTATGGCTACACCTTC.

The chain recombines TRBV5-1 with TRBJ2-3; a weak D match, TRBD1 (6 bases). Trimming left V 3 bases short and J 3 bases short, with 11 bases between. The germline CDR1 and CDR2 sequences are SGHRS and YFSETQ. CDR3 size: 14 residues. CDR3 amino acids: CASSSRTETDTQYF. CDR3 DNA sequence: TGCGCCAGCAGCTCCCGGACAGAGACAGATACGCAGTATTTT.